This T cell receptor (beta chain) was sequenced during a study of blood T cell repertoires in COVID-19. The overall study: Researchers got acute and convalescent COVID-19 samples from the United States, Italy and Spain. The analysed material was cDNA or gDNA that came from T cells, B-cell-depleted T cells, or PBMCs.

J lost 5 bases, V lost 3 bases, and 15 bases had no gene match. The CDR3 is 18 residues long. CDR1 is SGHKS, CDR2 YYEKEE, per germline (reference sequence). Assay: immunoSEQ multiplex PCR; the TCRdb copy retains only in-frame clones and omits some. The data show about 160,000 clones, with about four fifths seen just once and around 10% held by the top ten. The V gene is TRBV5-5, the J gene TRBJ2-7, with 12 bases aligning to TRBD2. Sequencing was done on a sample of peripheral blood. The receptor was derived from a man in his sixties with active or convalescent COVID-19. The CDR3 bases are TGTGCCAGCAGCTCGGGACTAGCGGGTTTCTTCACCGACCACGAGCAGTACTTC. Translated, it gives CASSSGLAGFFTDHEQYF.